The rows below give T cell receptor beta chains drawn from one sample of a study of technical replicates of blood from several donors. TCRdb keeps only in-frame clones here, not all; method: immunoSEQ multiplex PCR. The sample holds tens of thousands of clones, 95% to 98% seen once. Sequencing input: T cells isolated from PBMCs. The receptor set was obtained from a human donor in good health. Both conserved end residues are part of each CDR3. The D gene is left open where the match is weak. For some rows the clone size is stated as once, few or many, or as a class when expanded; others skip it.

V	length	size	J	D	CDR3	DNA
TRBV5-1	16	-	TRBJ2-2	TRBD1	CASSPTGTGNTGELFF	TGCGCCAGCAGTCCGACCGGGACAGGGAACACCGGGGAGCTGTTTTTT
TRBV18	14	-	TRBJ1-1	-	CASSPFSADTEAFF	TGTGCCAGCTCACCCTTTTCAGCGGACACTGAAGCTTTCTTT
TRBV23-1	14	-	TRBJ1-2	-	CASSQSTANYGYTF	TGCGCCAGCAGTCAATCTACAGCTAACTATGGCTACACCTTC
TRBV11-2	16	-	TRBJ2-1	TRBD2	CASSRTSGRVYGEQFF	TGTGCCAGCAGCAGGACTAGCGGGAGGGTATACGGCGAGCAGTTCTTC
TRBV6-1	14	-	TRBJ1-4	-	CASSESGGNEKLFF	TGTGCCAGCAGTGAGTCGGGGGGGAATGAAAAACTGTTTTTT
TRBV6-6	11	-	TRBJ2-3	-	CATGGADTQYF	TGTGCCACCGGCGGGGCTGATACGCAGTATTTT
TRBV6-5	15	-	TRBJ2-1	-	CASSYRIQGLNEQFF	TGTGCCAGCAGTTATCGAATCCAGGGGTTAAATGAGCAGTTCTTC
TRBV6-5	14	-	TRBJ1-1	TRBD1	CASSTTGADTEAFF	TGTGCCAGCAGTACTACAGGGGCCGACACTGAAGCTTTCTTT
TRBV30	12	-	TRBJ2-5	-	CAWSYNQETQYF	TGTGCCTGGTCGTACAACCAAGAGACCCAGTACTTC
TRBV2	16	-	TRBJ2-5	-	CASSERGATGVGTQYF	TGTGCCAGCAGTGAGAGGGGGGCAACAGGGGTGGGGACCCAGTACTTC
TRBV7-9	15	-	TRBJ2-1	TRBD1	CASSLGVGTVNEQFF	TGTGCCAGCAGCTTAGGGGTTGGGACAGTCAATGAGCAGTTCTTC
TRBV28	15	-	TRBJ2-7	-	CASSSGAISSYEQYF	TGTGCCAGCAGTTCAGGTGCTATCAGCTCCTACGAGCAGTACTTC
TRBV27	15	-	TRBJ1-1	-	CASRGSDGQHTEAFF	TGTGCCAGCAGGGGATCCGACGGACAGCATACTGAAGCTTTCTTT
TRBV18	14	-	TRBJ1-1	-	CASSPDSLNTEAFF	TGTGCCAGCTCACCGGACAGCCTGAACACTGAAGCTTTCTTT
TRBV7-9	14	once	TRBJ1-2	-	CASSFPTGYYGYTF	TGTGCCAGCAGCTTCCCCACAGGGTACTATGGCTACACCTTC
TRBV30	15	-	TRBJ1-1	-	CAWSAFSLGGTEAFF	TGTGCCTGGAGTGCTTTTTCATTGGGGGGCACTGAAGCTTTCTTT
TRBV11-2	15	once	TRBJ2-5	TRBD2	CASSLSGQGGETQYF	TGTGCCAGCAGCTTATCCGGTCAGGGAGGGGAGACCCAGTACTTC
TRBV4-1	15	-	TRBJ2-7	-	CASSRLQGASYEQYF	TGCGCCAGCAGCCGGCTTCAGGGTGCCTCCTACGAGCAGTACTTC
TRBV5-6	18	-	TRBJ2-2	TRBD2	CASSFLSGGALNTGELFF	TGTGCCAGCAGCTTCCTCAGCGGGGGGGCCTTGAACACCGGGGAGCTGTTTTTT
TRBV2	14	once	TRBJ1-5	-	CASSERSRNQPQHF	TGTGCCAGCAGTGAGAGGTCCCGAAATCAGCCCCAGCATTTT
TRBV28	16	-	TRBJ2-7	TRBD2	CASTFGTGGPTYEQYF	TGTGCCAGCACGTTTGGGACGGGAGGGCCGACCTACGAGCAGTACTTC
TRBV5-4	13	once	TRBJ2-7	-	CASSFGQSYEQYF	TGTGCCAGCAGCTTTGGACAATCCTACGAGCAGTACTTC
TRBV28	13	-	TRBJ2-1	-	CAAGRTIYNEQFF	TGTGCCGCGGGAAGGACAATTTACAATGAGCAGTTCTTC
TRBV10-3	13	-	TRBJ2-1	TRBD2	CAITQRETNEQFF	TGTGCCATCACCCAGCGGGAGACTAATGAGCAGTTCTTC
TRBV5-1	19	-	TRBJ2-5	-	CASSLAGLTYLDLKETQYF	TGCGCCAGCAGCTTGGCCGGCCTGACCTACCTAGACCTTAAAGAGACCCAGTACTTC
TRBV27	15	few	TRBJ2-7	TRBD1	CASSLFYRGLYEQYF	TGTGCCAGCAGTTTATTCTACAGGGGGCTCTACGAGCAGTACTTC
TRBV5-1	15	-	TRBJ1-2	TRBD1	CASSGTGGLNYGYTF	TGCGCCAGCAGCGGGACAGGGGGCTTGAACTATGGCTACACCTTC
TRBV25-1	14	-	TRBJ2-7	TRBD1	CASSGWDRGYEQYF	TGTGCCAGCAGTGGATGGGACAGGGGCTACGAGCAGTACTTC
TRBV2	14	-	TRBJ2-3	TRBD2	CASRTSGPTDTQYF	TGTGCCAGCAGGACTAGCGGGCCCACAGATACGCAGTATTTT
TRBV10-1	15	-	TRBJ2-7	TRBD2	CASSEGTSGSYEQYF	TGCGCCAGCAGTGAGGGGACTAGCGGTTCCTACGAGCAGTACTTC
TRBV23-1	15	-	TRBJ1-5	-	CASSQISRAGQPQHF	TGCGCCAGCAGTCAAATAAGCAGGGCCGGGCAGCCCCAGCATTTT
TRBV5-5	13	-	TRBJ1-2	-	CASSPRAGNGYTF	TGTGCCAGCAGCCCCCGAGCAGGGAATGGCTACACCTTC
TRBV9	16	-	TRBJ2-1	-	CASSPRGPGLRGEQFF	TGTGCCAGCAGCCCGCGAGGCCCAGGTTTGCGGGGTGAGCAGTTCTTC
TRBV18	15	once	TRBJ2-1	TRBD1	CASSPLQGANGEQFF	TGTGCCAGCTCACCACTACAGGGGGCAAACGGTGAGCAGTTCTTC
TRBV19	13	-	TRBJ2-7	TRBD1	CASSIRDSYEQYF	TGTGCCAGTAGTATCCGGGACAGCTACGAGCAGTACTTC
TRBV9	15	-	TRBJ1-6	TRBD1	CASSRDSPPESPLHF	TGTGCCAGCAGCAGGGACAGCCCGCCTGAATCACCCCTCCACTTT
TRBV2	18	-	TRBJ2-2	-	CASRRTKGRGKGTGELFF	TGTGCCAGCAGGAGGACTAAGGGAAGGGGAAAAGGGACCGGGGAGCTGTTTTTT